One and the same sample provided the 27 T cell receptor beta chains below, sequenced in a study of T cells in Graves' hyperthyroidism and ophthalmopathy. There were TCR beta CDR3 regions amplified from RNA transcripts. HTBI primers drove first-round RT-PCR of the TCR CDR3. Each CDR3 protein gets one entry after TCRdb re-called the multiplex PCR reads with MiXCR. Altogether some 510,000 distinct CDR3 sequences are present, less than 25% being singletons, with the ten largest covering 26%. Sequences were obtained from blood. The receptor set was obtained from a man younger than 35 with Graves' hyperthyroidism.

In regard to this clonotype: Lacking the conserved final phenylalanine or tryptophan, this CDR3 likely reflects a read error. The chain has TRBV6-5 and TRBJ1-1, with unresolved D. This CDR3 is built from 14 residues. CDR1 is MNHEY and CDR2 is SVGAGI in the germline V gene. CDR3 in amino acids: CASSDSPGGTEAFV. CDR3 coding DNA: TGTGCCAGCAGTGACTCACCGGGAGGTACTGAAGCTTTCGTT.

This clonotype was detected only once. This sequence joins TRBV28 and TRBJ1-1; unclear D gene. V was shortened by 7 bases and J by 3 bases, with 15 bases between the two germline ends. The CDR3 consists of 14 residues. Germline assignment: CDR1 MDHEN and CDR2 SYDVKM. The CDR3 nucleotides are TGTGCCAGCACAGGTATGGGGTTGTACACTGAAGCTTTCTTT. This translates into CASTGMGLYTEAFF.

This clonotype has a count of ten or more. The V and J genes are TRBV19 and TRBJ2-7; D is ambiguous. CDR1 is LNHDA, CDR2 SQIVND, per germline (reference sequence). Trimming removed 4 bases from V and 3 bases from J, with 10 bases in between. This CDR3 comprises 13 residues. CDR3 residues: CASSNRVGYEQYF. CDR3 nucleotide sequence: TGTGCCAGTAGTAATCGGGTCGGCTACGAGCAGTACTTC.

This clonotype was counted many times. V gene TRBV11-3 combines with J gene TRBJ2-7, with D maybe TRBD1 (5 bases). The V gene's germline CDR1 is SGHNT and CDR2 YENEEA. This CDR3 is 15 amino acids long. V was cut by 0 bases and J by 2 bases, with 11 bases left in between. The DNA for the CDR3 is TGTGCCAGCAGCTTAGACCCGGTAGGGGCCTACGAGCAGTACTTC. Amino acid sequence: CASSLDPVGAYEQYF.

This clonotype has at least ten counts. The chain employs TRBV12-3 or TRBV12-4 and TRBJ1-2; TRBD1 matches 7 bases. Trimming removed 4 bases from V and 2 bases from J; junction bases left unmatched: 10. This CDR3 spans 16 amino acids. CDR3 nucleotide sequence: TGTGCCAGCAGTTCCGTTGGGGAGGGGGCGAACTATGGCTACACCTTC. Protein: CASSSVGEGANYGYTF.

To note about this clonotype: Given the absence of the conserved phenylalanine or tryptophan at the CDR3 end, a read error is likely. The chain combines TRBV6-5 with TRBJ1-2, with D uncertain. Germline V CDR1 and CDR2: MNHEY, SVGAGI. The CDR3 is 15 residues long. V gave up 2 bases and J gave up 2 bases, with 12 bases separating them. The CDR3 spells CASSYGKNSNYGYTL. For the CDR3, the DNA is TGTGCCAGCAGTTACGGGAAGAACTCGAACTATGGCTACACCCTC.

At least ten counts were recorded for this clonotype. The chain carries TRBV28 and TRBJ2-7; tentatively, D is TRBD1 or TRBD2 (5 bases each). The germline V and J ends were trimmed by 11 bases and 1 base, with 15 bases remaining between them. This CDR3 region has 13 residues. Germline V gene lookup returns CDR1 MDHEN and CDR2 SYDVKM. The chain's CDR3 is CAASGTESYEQYF. The DNA of the CDR3 is TGTGCCGCCTCCGGGACGGAGTCCTACGAGCAGTACTTC.

In its sample, this clonotype was seen many times. This chain joins TRBV7-9 and TRBJ2-5; TRBD1 matches at 7 bases. Trimming took 4 bases from V and 4 from J; bases not matched to a gene: 12. The germline gives CDR1 SEHNR, CDR2 FQNEAQ (reference sequence). This CDR3 comprises 16 residues. CDR3 nucleotide sequence: TGTGCCAGCAGCTCTCGGACAGGTCGGGTTGCAGAGACCCAGTACTTC. This translates into CASSSRTGRVAETQYF.

This clonotype was counted at least ten times. V usage is TRBV24-1 and J usage is TRBJ2-7, with TRBD1 matching over 12 bases. Unmatched junction bases numbered 4, after V lost 3 bases and J lost 2 bases. This CDR3 has 16 residues. Per germline, CDR1 KGHDR and CDR2 SFDVKD. CDR3 protein: CATSDAGTGGTYEQYF. CDR3 nucleotides: TGTGCCACCAGTGATGCCGGGACAGGGGGCACCTACGAGCAGTACTTC.

This clonotype was observed many times. The chain employs TRBV12-3 or TRBV12-4 and TRBJ2-5; 7 bases are shared with TRBD1. CDR3 size: 14 residues. With 5 bases clipped from V and 0 bases from J, the junction kept 3 bases outside the gene matches. As DNA, the CDR3 is TGTGCCAGCAGTGTGGGACAGTACCAAGAGACCCAGTACTTC. Its protein is CASSVGQYQETQYF.

This sequence joins TRBV4-1 and TRBJ2-5; 12 bases map to TRBD1. Trimming at V came to 0 bases and at J to 5 bases, leaving 13 bases not matched to a gene. CDR1 is MGHRA and CDR2 is YSYEKL in the germline V gene. CDR3 length equals 19 residues. The CDR3 loop reads CASSQDQGTGGPQAETQYF. CDR3 sequence (DNA): TGCGCCAGCAGCCAAGATCAGGGGACAGGGGGCCCCCAGGCCGAGACCCAGTACTTC.

This clonotype came up many times. The chain uses TRBV20-1 and TRBJ2-7; maybe TRBD2 (5 bases). Trimming removed 6 bases at V and 2 bases at J, with 11 bases between. CDR3 size: 12 residues. Per the germline V gene, CDR1 is DFQATT and CDR2 is SNEGSKA (reference sequence). The CDR3 DNA follows: TGCAGTGCCTCCGACTATACCTACGAGCAGTACTTC. Protein: CSASDYTYEQYF.

This clonotype was observed many times. The gene calls are TRBV6-1 and TRBJ1-1; TRBD1 matches at 7 bases. This CDR3 comprises 15 residues. V shed 3 bases, J shed 2 bases, and the junction held 6 bases outside the gene matches. Germline assignment: CDR1 MNHNS and CDR2 SASEGT. The DNA of the CDR3 is TGTGCCAGCAGTGACGGGGAGGGGGCTAACACTGAAGCTTTCTTT. This translates into CASSDGEGANTEAFF.

The sample holds a few counts of this clonotype. This chain joins TRBV11-2 and TRBJ1-3; no firm D call. Germline V lookup: CDR1 SGHAT, CDR2 FQNNGV. The CDR3 extends over 12 amino acids. V was shortened by 0 bases and J by 8 bases, with 5 bases between the two germline ends. The CDR3 loop is CASSLDSDTIYF. The CDR3 nucleotides are TGTGCCAGCAGCTTAGACTCGGACACCATATATTTT.

This clonotype occurred many times. The genes are TRBV12-3 or TRBV12-4 and TRBJ1-1, with TRBD1 matching 8 bases. This CDR3 contains 18 residues. Trimming took 5 bases from V and 4 from J; bases not matched to a gene: 18. The chain's CDR3 is CASSPYPLAGGLGTEAFF. The CDR3 bases are TGTGCCAGCAGTCCATACCCCCTGGCAGGGGGCTTGGGCACTGAAGCTTTCTTT.

This sequence joins TRBV7-2 and TRBJ1-1; D is unclear. The CDR3 covers 15 residues. The V end was cut by 0 bases, the J end by 1 base, with 9 bases between. From germline, CDR1 is SGHTA and CDR2 FQGNSA. CDR3 sequence: CASSLARSRNTEAFF. CDR3 bases: TGTGCCAGCAGCTTAGCCCGATCGAGGAACACTGAAGCTTTCTTT.

This sequence joins TRBV28 and TRBJ2-7, with D maybe TRBD2 (5 bases). CDR1 and CDR2 (germline): MDHEN, SYDVKM. This CDR3 comprises 14 residues. Trimming left V 6 bases short and J 0 bases short, with 12 bases between. The CDR3 coding sequence is TGTGCCAGCAGGCACCATGGAGGCTCCTACGAGCAGTACTTC. Its protein product is CASRHHGGSYEQYF.

The chain employs TRBV6-1 and TRBJ2-2; the D is unclear. Germline V lookup: CDR1 MNHNS, CDR2 SASEGT. The ends were cut back, 2 bases at V and 2 bases at J, with 9 bases in the middle. This CDR3 comprises 15 residues. CDR3: CASSERGSNTGELFF. CDR3 nucleotides: TGTGCCAGCAGTGAAAGAGGCAGTAACACCGGGGAGCTGTTTTTT.

At least ten counts were recorded for this clonotype. The chain carries TRBV2 and TRBJ1-3; D is uncertain. Trimming left V 4 bases short and J 2 bases short, with 9 bases between. The CDR3 runs 14 residues. CDR1 is SNHLY and CDR2 is FYNNEI in the germline V gene. The CDR3 loop reads CASSAWYTGNTIYF. The CDR3 DNA reads as TGTGCCAGCAGTGCATGGTATACTGGAAACACCATATATTTT.

CDR3 nucleotide sequence: TGTGCCAGCAGCCAAGTACATGGGATGGGCACTGAAGCTTTCTTT. Residues: CASSQVHGMGTEAFF. The rearrangement joins TRBV3-1 to TRBJ1-1; D remains ambiguous. The CDR3 has 15 residues. Trimming shortened V by 1 base and J by 4 bases, and 13 bases separated the two germline ends. CDR1 and CDR2 from the germline V gene are LGHDT and YNNKEL (reference sequence).

This clonotype occurred many times. A much larger clone is a single base away; this may be a read error. The chain has TRBV6-1 and TRBJ2-5; D perhaps matches TRBD2 (5 bases). The length of the CDR3 is 16 residues. The V gene's germline CDR1 is MNHNS and CDR2 SASEGT. The CDR3 protein is CASSERGRGIQETKYF. DNA of the CDR3: TGTGCCAGCAGTGAACGGGGTCGAGGGATCCAAGAGACCAAGTACTTC.

The CDR3 sequence: CASTNRGMNTEAFF. The DNA of the CDR3 is TGTGCCAGCACGAACAGGGGAATGAACACTGAAGCTTTCTTT. V usage is TRBV6-1 and J usage is TRBJ1-1; 7 bases are shared with TRBD1. Trimming removed 7 bases from V and 0 bases from J; junction bases left unmatched: 5. Germline CDR1 reads MNHNS; CDR2 reads SASEGT. There are 14 residues in the CDR3.

On this clonotype itself: This clone may be a read error of a much larger clone one base away. The V gene is TRBV28, the J gene TRBJ1-1; possible D gene TRBD1, 6 bases. The germline gives CDR1 MDHEN, CDR2 SYDVKM. The CDR3 totals 13 residues. The CDR3 nucleotides are TGTGCCAGCAGTTTGAGGACAGCGGCTGAAGCTTGCTTT. It encodes CASSLRTAAEACF.

There are a few counts of this clonotype. The chain links TRBV6-1 to TRBJ1-1, with D maybe TRBD1 (6 bases). The length of the CDR3 is 15 residues. CDR1 and CDR2 (germline): MNHNS, SASEGT. Trimming removed 7 bases at V and 5 bases at J, with 20 bases between. Here the CDR3 DNA reads TGTGCCAGCATTCAATTGACAGGAGGGGGGACTGAAGCTTTCTTT. Amino acid sequence: CASIQLTGGGTEAFF.

Concerning this clonotype: Since a much larger clone is just one base distant, this may be a read error. The genes are TRBV12-3 or TRBV12-4 and TRBJ2-7; D is possibly TRBD1 or TRBD2 (7 bases each). The CDR3 is 15 residues long. Trimming removed 2 bases at V and 10 bases at J, with 21 bases between. CDR3 sequence (DNA): TGTGCCAGCAGTTTAATTCAGGGAGGGGGCTTAGTTCAGTACTTC. Translating it yields CASSLIQGGGLVQYF.

There are many counts of this clonotype. The chain carries TRBV4-1 and TRBJ1-1; D gene uncertain. The germline gives CDR1 MGHRA, CDR2 YSYEKL. V gave up 0 bases and J gave up 4 bases, with 15 bases separating them. The CDR3 extends over 16 amino acids. The CDR3 sequence: CASSQDVAAYITEAFF. The CDR3 bases are TGCGCCAGCAGCCAAGATGTGGCAGCTTATATCACTGAAGCTTTCTTT.

This clonotype was counted at least ten times. J is TRBJ1-2 and V is TRBV9, with 8 bases identical to TRBD1. The length of the CDR3 is 15 residues. Germline V gene lookup returns CDR1 SGDLS and CDR2 YYNGEE. After removal of 4 bases from V and 2 bases from J, the junction contained 7 bases not matched to a gene. The CDR3 region has the DNA TGTGCCAGCAGCCTCTTCCAGGGGGCGAACTATGGCTACACCTTC. The encoded protein is CASSLFQGANYGYTF.